This TCR beta chain was sequenced in a study of cytomegalovirus exposure and HLA in healthy donors. Looking at the study overall: Most donors, roughly 77% of a few hundred genotyped, fell in the Caucasian-associated ancestry cluster. Study results and caveats: A previous analysis found most TCR beta V segments productive roughly 87% or roughly 30% of the time.

Notes on this clone: Its specificity is unknown.

The primer mix had 60 Vbeta and 13 Jbeta primers. Method: immunoSEQ multiplex PCR; TCRdb's copy keeps in-frame clones and lacks some. The sample contains 140,000 or so clones, over 75% of which appear only once. The study sampled nominally healthy donors, though unrecorded immune exposures were likely. V lost 10 bases and J lost 3; bases outside the gene matches: 5. The CDR3 contains 13 residues. Per germline, CDR1 MNHEY and CDR2 SVGAGI. The sequence came from a woman aged 40 to 50 in good health and CMV-seronegative. This chain links TRBV6-5 with TRBJ2-7; 11 bases fit TRBD2. The sample comprised PBMCs. The CDR3 DNA is TGTGCCACCCAACTAGCGGGAGACTACGAGCAGTACTTC. Translating gives CATQLAGDYEQYF.